The TCR beta chain under discussion was sequenced for a study of cytomegalovirus exposure and HLA in healthy donors. Background on the study: Membership in the Caucasian-associated ancestry cluster was found for around 81% of a few hundred genotyped donors.

Overall study findings and caveats: Sequencing probably produced one cluster of sequence variants that were highly shared. Later on, an analysis found that several of the most significant clusters appeared to be linked to common viral pathogens, which included parvovirus B19.

In the case of this clone: Its antigen remains unknown.

CDR1 is LNHDA, CDR2 SQIVND, per germline (reference sequence). Trimming took off 5 bases at V and 0 bases at J, with 9 bases between the two ends. The CDR3 has 14 residues. 13 Jbeta primers and 60 Vbeta primers were used for the PCR. Using immunoSEQ multiplex PCR, the repertoire was profiled, and TCRdb retains in-frame clones only, with some absent. The sample yields about 200,000 clones, over 75% seen once. The rearrangement uses TRBV19 and TRBJ2-3; tentatively, D is TRBD1 (6 bases). The sequence was collected from a boy younger than 10 in good health and CMV-seronegative. Source material: PBMCs. CDR3 protein: CASSLGASTDTQYF. CDR3 coding DNA: TGTGCCAGTAGTCTGGGGGCAAGCACAGATACGCAGTATTTT.